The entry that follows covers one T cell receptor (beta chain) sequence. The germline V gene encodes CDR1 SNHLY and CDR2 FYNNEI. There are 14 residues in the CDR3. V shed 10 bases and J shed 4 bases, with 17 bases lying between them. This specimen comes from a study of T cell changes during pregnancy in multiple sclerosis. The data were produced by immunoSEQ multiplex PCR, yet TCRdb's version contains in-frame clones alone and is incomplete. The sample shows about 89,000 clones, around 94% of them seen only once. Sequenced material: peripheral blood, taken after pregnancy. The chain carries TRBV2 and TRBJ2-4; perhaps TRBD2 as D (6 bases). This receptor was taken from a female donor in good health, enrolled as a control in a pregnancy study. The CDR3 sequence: CAIKQWRGKNIQYF. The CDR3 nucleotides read TGTGCCATCAAGCAGTGGCGGGGAAAAAACATTCAGTACTTC.